This T cell receptor beta chain was identified in a study of prognosis after radiotherapy for stage I lung cancer. This clonotype has a count of ten or more. TCR beta CDR3 was amplified from genomic DNA by two-round multiplex PCR. Gene-specific TRBV and TRBJ primers were used in PCR round one. TCRdb fed the multiplex PCR reads into MiXCR, producing one record per CDR3 protein. This table has about 14,000 distinct CDR3 sequences, 28% appearing once. Germline CDR1 and CDR2: KGHDR and SFDVKD. V lost 1 base and J 16 bases, leaving 12 bases between the germline ends. The CDR3 runs to 12 residues. This specimen was PBMCs, taken before or after stereotactic body radiation therapy (not recorded which). This chain uses TRBV24-1 with TRBJ2-2; D is perhaps TRBD2 (6 bases). This receptor was identified in a donor aged 50 or older with non-small cell lung cancer. The CDR3 DNA reads as TGTGCCACCAGTGATTTTTTGGGGGGTCAGTTTTTT. It codes for CATSDFLGGQFF.